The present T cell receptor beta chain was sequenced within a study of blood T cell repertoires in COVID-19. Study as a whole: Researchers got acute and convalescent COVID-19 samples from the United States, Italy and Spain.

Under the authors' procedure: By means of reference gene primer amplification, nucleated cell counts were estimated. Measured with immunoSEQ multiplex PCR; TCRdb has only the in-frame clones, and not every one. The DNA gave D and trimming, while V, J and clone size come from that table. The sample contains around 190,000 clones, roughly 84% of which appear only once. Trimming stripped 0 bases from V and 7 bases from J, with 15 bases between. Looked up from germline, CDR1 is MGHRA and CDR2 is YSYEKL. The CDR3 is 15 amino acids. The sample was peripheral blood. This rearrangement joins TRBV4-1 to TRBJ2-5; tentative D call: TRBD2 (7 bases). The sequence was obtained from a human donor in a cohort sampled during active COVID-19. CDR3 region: CASSQETGGQGTQYF. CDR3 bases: TGCGCCAGCAGCCAAGAGACCGGGGGGCAGGGGACCCAGTACTTC.